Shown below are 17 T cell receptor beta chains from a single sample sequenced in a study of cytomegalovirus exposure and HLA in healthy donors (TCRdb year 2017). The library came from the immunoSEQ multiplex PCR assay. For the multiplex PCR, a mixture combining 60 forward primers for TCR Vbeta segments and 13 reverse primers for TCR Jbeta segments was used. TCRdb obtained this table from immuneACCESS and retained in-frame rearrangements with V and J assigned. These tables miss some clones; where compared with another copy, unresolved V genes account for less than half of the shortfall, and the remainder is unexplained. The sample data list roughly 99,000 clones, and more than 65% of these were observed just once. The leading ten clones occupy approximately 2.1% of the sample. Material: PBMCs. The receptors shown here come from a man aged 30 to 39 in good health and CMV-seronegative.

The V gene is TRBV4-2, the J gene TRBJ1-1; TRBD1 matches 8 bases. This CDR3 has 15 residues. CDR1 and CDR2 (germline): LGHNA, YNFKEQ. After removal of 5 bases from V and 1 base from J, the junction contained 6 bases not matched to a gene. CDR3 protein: CASSFDGQGNTEAFF. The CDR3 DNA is TGTGCCAGCAGCTTTGACGGACAGGGGAACACTGAAGCTTTCTTT.

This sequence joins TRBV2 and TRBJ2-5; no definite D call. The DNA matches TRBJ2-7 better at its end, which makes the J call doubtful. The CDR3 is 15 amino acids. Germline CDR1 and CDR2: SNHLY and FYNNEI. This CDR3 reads CASRPTYLSSYEQYF. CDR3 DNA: TGTGCCAGCAGGCCCACCTATCTAAGCTCCTACGAGCAGTACTTC.

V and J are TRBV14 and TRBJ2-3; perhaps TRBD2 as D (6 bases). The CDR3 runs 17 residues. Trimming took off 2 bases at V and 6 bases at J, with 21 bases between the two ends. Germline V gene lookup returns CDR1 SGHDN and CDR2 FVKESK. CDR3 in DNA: TGTGCCAGCAGCCAATCTTGGACGGCTAGCGCTAGTGATACGCAGTATTTT. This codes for CASSQSWTASASDTQYF.

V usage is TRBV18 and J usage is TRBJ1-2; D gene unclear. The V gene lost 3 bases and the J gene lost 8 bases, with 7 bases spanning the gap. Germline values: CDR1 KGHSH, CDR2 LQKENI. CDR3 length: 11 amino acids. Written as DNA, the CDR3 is TGTGCCAGCTCACCTGGGGAGGGCTACACCTTC. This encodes CASSPGEGYTF.

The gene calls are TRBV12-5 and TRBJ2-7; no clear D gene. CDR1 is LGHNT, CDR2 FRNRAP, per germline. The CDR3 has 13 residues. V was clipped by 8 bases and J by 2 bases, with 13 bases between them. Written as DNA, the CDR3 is TGTGCTAGTCAAATTCAGAACCCCTACGAGCAGTACTTC. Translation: CASQIQNPYEQYF.

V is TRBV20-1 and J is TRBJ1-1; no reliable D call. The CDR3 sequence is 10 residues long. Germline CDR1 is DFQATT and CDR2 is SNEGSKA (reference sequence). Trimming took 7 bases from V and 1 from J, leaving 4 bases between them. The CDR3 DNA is TGCAGTGTATCGAACACTGAAGCTTTCTTT. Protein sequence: CSVSNTEAFF.

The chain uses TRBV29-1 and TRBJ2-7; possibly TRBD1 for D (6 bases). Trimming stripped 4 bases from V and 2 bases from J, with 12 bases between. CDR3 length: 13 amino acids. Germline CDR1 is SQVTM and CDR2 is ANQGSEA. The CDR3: CSVAGQHTYEQYF. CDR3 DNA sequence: TGCAGCGTTGCAGGACAGCACACCTACGAGCAGTACTTC.

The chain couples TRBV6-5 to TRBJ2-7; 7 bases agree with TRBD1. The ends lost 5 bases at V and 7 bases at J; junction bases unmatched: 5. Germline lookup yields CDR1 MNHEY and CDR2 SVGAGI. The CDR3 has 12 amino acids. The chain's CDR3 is CASSMVTGEQYF. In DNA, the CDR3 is TGTGCCAGCAGTATGGTGACAGGGGAGCAGTACTTC.

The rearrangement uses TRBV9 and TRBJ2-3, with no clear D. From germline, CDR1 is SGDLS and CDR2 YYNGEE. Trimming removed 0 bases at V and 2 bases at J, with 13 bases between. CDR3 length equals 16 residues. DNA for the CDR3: TGTGCCAGCAGCGTAGGGGCAGTACCCATCACAGATACGCAGTATTTT. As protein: CASSVGAVPITDTQYF. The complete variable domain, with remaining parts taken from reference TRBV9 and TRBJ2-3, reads DSGVTQTPKHLITATGQRVTLRCSPRSGDLSVYWYQQSLDQGLQFLIQYYNGEERAKGNILERFSAQQFPDLHSELNLSSLELGDSALYFCASSVGAVPITDTQYFGPGTRLTVL.

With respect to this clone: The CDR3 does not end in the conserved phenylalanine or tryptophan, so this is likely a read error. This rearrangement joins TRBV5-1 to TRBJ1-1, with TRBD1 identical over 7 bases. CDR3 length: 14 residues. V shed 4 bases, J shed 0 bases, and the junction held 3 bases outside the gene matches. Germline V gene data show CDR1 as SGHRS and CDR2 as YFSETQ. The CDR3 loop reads CASSPDRVNTEAFV. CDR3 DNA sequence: TGCGCCAGCAGCCCCGACAGGGTGAACACTGAAGCTTTCGTT.

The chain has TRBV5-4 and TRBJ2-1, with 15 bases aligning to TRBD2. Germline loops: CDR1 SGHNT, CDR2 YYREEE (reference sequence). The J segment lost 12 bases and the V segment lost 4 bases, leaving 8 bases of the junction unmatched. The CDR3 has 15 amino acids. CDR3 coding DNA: TGTGCCAGCAGCCCTGGACTAGCGGGGGGGGCAGGGCAGTTCTTC. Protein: CASSPGLAGGAGQFF. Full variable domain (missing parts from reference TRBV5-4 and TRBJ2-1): ETGVTQSPTHLIKTRGQQVTLRCSSQSGHNTVSWYQQALGQGPQFIFQYYREEENGRGNFPPRFSGLQFPNYSSELNVNALELDDSALYLCASSPGLAGGAGQFFGPGTRLTVL.

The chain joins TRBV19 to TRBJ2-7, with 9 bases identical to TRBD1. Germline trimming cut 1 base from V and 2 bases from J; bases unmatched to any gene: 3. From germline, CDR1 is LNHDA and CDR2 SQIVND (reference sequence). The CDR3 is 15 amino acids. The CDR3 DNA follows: TGTGCCAGTAGTATAGGAACAGGGGGCACCTACGAGCAGTACTTC. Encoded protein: CASSIGTGGTYEQYF.

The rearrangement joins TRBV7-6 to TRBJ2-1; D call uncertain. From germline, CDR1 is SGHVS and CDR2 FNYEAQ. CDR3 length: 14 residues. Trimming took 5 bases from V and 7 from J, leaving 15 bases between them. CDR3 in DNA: TGTGCCAGCAGCCCGGTTTTAGCCAGAAATGAGCAGTTCTTC. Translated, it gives CASSPVLARNEQFF.

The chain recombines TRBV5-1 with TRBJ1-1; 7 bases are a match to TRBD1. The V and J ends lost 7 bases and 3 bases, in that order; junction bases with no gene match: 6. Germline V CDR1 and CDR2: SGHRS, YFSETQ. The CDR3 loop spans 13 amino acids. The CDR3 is CASGRGEDTEAFF. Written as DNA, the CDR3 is TGCGCCAGCGGCAGGGGGGAGGACACTGAAGCTTTCTTT.

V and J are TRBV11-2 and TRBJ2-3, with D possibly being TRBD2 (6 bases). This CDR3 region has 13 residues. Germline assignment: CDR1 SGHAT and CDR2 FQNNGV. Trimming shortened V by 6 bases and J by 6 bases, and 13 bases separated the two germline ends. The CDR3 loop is CASSTAGGDTQYF. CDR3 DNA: TGTGCCAGCAGTACAGCGGGCGGTGATACGCAGTATTTT.

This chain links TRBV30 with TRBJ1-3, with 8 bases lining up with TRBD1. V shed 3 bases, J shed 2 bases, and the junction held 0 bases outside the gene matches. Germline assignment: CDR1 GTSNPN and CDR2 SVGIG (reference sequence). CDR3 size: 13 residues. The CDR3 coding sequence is TGTGCCTGGAGGGACAGGGCTGGAAACACCATATATTTT. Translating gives CAWRDRAGNTIYF.

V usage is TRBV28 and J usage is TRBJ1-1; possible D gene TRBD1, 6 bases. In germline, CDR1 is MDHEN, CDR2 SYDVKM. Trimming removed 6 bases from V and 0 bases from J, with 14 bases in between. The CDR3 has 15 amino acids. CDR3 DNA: TGTGCCAGCAGGCTGGACAGAATAATGAACACTGAAGCTTTCTTT. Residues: CASRLDRIMNTEAFF.